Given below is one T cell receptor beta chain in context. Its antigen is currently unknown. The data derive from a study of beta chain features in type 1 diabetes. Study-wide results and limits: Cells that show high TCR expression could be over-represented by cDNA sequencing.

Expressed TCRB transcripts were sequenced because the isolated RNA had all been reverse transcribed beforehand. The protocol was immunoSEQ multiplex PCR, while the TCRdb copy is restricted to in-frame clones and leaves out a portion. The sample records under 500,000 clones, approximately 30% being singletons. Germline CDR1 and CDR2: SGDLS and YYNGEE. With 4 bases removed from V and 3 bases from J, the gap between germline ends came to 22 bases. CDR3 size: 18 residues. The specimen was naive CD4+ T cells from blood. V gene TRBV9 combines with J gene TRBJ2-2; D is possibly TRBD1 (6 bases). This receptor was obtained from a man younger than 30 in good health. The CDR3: CASSLEARGRWDTGELFF. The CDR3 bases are TGTGCCAGCAGCCTCGAGGCGAGGGGGAGATGGGACACCGGGGAGCTGTTTTTT. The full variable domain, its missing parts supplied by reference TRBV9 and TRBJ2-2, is DSGVTQTPKHLITATGQRVTLRCSPRSGDLSVYWYQQSLDQGLQFLIQYYNGEERAKGNILERFSAQQFPDLHSELNLSSLELGDSALYFCASSLEARGRWDTGELFFGEGSRLTVL.